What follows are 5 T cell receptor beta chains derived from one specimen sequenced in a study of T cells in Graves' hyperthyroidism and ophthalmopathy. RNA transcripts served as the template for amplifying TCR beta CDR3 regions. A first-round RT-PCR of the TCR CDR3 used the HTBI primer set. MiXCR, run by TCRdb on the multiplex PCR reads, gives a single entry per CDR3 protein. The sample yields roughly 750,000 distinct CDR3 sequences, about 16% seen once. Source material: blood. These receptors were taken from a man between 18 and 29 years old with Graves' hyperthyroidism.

Written as DNA, the CDR3 is TGTGCCTGGAGTCCTACCGGGGGAACCGGGGAGCTGTTTTTT. Translation: CAWSPTGGTGELFF. The V gene is TRBV30, the J gene TRBJ2-2; tentatively, D is TRBD2 (6 bases). CDR3 length equals 14 residues. Germline V CDR1 and CDR2: GTSNPN, SVGIG (reference sequence). With 2 bases removed from V and 5 bases from J, the gap between germline ends came to 12 bases.

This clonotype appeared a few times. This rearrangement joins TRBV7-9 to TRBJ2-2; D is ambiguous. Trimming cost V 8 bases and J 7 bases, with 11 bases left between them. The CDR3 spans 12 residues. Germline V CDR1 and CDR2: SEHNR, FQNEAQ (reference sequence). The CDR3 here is CASLKPHGELFF. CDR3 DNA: TGTGCCAGCTTAAAACCCCACGGGGAGCTGTTTTTT.

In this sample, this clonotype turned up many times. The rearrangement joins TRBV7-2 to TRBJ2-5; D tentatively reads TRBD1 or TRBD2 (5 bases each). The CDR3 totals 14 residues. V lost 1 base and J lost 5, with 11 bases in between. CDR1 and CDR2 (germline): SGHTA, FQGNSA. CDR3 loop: CASSLGPWGETQYF. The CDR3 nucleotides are TGTGCCAGCAGCTTAGGCCCCTGGGGGGAGACCCAGTACTTC.

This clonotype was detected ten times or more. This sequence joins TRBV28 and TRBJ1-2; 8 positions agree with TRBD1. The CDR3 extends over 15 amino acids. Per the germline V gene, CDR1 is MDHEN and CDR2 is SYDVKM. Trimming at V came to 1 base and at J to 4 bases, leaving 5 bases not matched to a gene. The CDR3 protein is CASSLYRTGLYGYTF. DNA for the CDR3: TGTGCCAGCAGTTTATATCGGACAGGGCTCTATGGCTACACCTTC.

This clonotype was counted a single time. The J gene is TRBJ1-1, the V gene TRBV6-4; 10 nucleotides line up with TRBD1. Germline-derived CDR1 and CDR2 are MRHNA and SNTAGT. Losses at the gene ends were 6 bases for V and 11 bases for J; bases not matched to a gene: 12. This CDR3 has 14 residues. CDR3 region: CASRADRTGGRAFF. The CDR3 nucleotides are TGTGCCAGCAGGGCCGACAGGACAGGGGGAAGGGCTTTCTTT.